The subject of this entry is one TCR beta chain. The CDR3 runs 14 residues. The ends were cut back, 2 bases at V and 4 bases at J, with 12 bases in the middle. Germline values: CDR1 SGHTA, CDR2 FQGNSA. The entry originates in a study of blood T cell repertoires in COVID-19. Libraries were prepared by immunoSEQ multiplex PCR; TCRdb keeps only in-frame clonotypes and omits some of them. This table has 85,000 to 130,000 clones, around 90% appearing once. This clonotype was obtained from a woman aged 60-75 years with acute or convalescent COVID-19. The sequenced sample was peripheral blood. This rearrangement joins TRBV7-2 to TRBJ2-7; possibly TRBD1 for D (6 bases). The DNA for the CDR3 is TGTGCCAGCAGCTTACAGACAGGAGATTACGAGCAGTACTTC. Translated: CASSLQTGDYEQYF.